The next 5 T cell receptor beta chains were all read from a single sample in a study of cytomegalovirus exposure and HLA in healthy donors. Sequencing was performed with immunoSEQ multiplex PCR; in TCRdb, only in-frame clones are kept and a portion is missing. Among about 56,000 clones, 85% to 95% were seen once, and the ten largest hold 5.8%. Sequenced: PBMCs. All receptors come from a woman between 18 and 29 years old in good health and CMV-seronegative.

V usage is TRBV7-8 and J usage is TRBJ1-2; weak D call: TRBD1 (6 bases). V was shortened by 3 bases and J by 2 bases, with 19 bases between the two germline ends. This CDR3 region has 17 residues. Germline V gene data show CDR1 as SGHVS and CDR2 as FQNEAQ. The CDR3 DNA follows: TGTGCCAGCAGCTTTTTCCGCAGGGGCAGTTGGAACTATGGCTACACCTTC. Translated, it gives CASSFFRRGSWNYGYTF.

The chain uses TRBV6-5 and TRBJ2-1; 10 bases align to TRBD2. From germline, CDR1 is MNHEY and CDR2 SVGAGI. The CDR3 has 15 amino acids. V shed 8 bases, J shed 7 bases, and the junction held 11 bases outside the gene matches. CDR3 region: CASLRTSGNYNEQFF. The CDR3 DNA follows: TGTGCCAGCCTGAGGACTAGCGGAAACTATAATGAGCAGTTCTTC.

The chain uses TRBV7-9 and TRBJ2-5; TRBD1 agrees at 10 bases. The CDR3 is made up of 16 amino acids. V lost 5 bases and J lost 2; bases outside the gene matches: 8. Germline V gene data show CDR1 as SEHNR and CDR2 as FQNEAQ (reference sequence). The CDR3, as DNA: TGTGCCAGCAGCCCTCGGGACAGGGGATGGCAAGAGACCCAGTACTTC. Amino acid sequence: CASSPRDRGWQETQYF.

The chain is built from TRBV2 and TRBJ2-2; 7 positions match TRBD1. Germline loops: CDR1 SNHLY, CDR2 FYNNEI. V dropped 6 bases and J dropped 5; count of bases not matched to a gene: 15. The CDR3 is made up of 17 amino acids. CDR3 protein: CASSDDREMSKTGELFF. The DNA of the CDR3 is TGTGCCAGCAGCGATGACAGGGAAATGTCAAAAACCGGGGAGCTGTTTTTT. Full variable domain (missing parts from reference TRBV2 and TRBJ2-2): EPEVTQTPSHQVTQMGQEVILRCVPISNHLYFYWYRQILGQKVEFLVSFYNNEISEKSEIFDDQFSVERPDGSNFTLKIRSTKLEDSAMYFCASSDDREMSKTGELFFGEGSRLTVL.

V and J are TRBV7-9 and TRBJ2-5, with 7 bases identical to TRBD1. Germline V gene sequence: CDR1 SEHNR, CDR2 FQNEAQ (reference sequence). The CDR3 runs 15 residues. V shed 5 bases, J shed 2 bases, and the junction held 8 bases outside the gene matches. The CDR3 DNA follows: TGTGCCAGCAGCCCTGGGACAGCCTTACAAGAGACCCAGTACTTC. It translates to CASSPGTALQETQYF.